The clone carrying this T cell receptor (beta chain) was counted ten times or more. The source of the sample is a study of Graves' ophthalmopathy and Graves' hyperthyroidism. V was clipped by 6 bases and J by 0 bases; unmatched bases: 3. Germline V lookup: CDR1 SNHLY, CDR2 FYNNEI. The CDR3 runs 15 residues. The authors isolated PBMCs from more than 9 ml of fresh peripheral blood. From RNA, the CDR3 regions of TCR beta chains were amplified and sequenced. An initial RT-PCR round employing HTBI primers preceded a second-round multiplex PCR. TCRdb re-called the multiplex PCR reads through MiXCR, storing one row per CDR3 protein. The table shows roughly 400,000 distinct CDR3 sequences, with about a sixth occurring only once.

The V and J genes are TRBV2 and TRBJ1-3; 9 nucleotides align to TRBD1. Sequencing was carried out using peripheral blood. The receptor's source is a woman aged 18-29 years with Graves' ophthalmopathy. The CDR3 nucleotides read TGTGCCAGCAGCCGGACAGGGGACTCTGGAAACACCATATATTTT. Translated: CASSRTGDSGNTIYF.